These T cell receptor beta chains were read from a single sample in a study of cytomegalovirus exposure and HLA in healthy donors. Using immunoSEQ multiplex PCR, the repertoire was profiled, and TCRdb retains in-frame clones only, with some absent. The sample includes 250,000 to 300,000 clones, approximately 84% of them seen just once. The sample consisted of PBMCs. These receptors all stem from a woman between 40 and 55 years old in good health and CMV-seropositive. Each CDR3 is given with its conserved first and last residue. A D gene is named only where the DNA matches it firmly. A row's size may be missing; if present it is once, few, many or a size class.

j_call v_call clone_size d_call cdr3_aa cdr3_nt
TRBJ1-2 TRBV11-2 NA TRBD1 CASSITTGPPYGYTF TGTGCCAGCAGCATCACGACAGGGCCCCCTTATGGCTACACCTTC
TRBJ2-3 TRBV6-4 NA TRBD2 CASSDSYLAADTQYF TGTGCCAGCAGTGACTCTTACCTAGCGGCAGATACGCAGTATTTT
TRBJ2-7 TRBV27 NA NA CASSLTAGSTYEQYF TGTGCCAGCAGTTTAACGGCAGGGTCAACCTACGAGCAGTACTTC
TRBJ2-6 TRBV7-2 NA NA CASSLEGLTPGANVLTF TGTGCCAGCAGCTTAGAAGGACTTACGCCTGGGGCCAACGTCCTGACTTTC
TRBJ2-2 TRBV7-3 NA TRBD2 CASSLGRLANTGELFF TGTGCCAGCAGCTTAGGAAGACTAGCAAACACCGGGGAGCTGTTTTTT
TRBJ2-3 TRBV21-1 once NA CASSGRDLADTDTQYF TGTGCCAGCAGCGGCCGTGATCTAGCGGACACAGATACGCAGTATTTT
TRBJ2-5 TRBV30 NA TRBD2 CAWSANIAGFSKETQYF TGTGCCTGGAGTGCTAATATAGCGGGTTTTTCTAAAGAGACCCAGTACTTC
TRBJ2-3 TRBV5-1 NA NA CASSSGLKSSTDTQYF TGCGCCAGCAGCAGCGGGCTTAAATCTAGCACAGATACGCAGTATTTT
TRBJ2-7 TRBV7-3 NA NA CASSLASGQYF TGTGCCAGCAGCTTAGCCTCGGGGCAGTACTTC
TRBJ2-7 TRBV11-3 few TRBD2 CASSPLGGKYEQYF TGTGCCAGCAGCCCACTGGGGGGGAAGTACGAGCAGTACTTC
TRBJ1-4 TRBV27 NA TRBD1 CASSSQGAGNEKLFF TGTGCCAGCAGTTCGCAGGGGGCCGGGAATGAAAAACTGTTTTTT
TRBJ2-3 TRBV5-6 NA NA CASSLSILAGKGTDTQYF TGTGCCAGCAGCTTGTCAATCCTGGCGGGAAAGGGGACAGATACGCAGTATTTT
TRBJ1-2 TRBV2 NA NA CASSRDTANYGYTF TGTGCCAGCAGTCGGGACACTGCTAACTATGGCTACACCTTC
TRBJ1-2 TRBV4-1 NA TRBD1 CASSLGTGNAYGYTF TGCGCCAGCAGCCTTGGGACAGGTAATGCCTATGGCTACACCTTC
TRBJ2-1 TRBV2 NA TRBD1 CASSGDRVEQFF TGTGCCAGCAGTGGGGACAGGGTGGAGCAGTTCTTC